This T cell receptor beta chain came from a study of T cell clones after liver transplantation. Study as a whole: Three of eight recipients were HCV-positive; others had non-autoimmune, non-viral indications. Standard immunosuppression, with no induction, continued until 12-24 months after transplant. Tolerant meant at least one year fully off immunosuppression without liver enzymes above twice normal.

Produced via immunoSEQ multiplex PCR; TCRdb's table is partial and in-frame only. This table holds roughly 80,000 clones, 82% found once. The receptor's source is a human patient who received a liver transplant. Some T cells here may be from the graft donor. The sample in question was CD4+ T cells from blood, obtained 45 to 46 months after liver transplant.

The DNA for the CDR3 is TGTGCCAGCAGTAAGACAGGGCCCCGACTCTACGAGCAGTACTTC. Amino acid sequence: CASSKTGPRLYEQYF. V usage is TRBV28 and J usage is TRBJ2-7, with TRBD1 matching 7 bases. Germline loops: CDR1 MDHEN, CDR2 SYDVKM. Germline trimming cut 5 bases from V and 3 bases from J; bases unmatched to any gene: 10. CDR3 size: 15 residues.